A few counts support the clone carrying this T cell receptor beta chain. Its antigen is still unknown. Method: immunoSEQ multiplex PCR; TCRdb's copy keeps in-frame clones and lacks some. The sample consists of approximately 9,000 clones, 90% to 95% of them appearing once. This sample was included in a study of PD-1 blockade in mismatch repair-deficient tumors. Study-wide background: Patients had approximately 12 mismatch repair-deficient cancer types, all previously treated and progressing.

The CDR3 has 14 residues. Germline assignment: CDR1 SGHNT and CDR2 YYREEE (reference sequence). Trimming cost V 4 bases and J 2 bases, with 11 bases left between them. The time point: approximately eleven-day in vitro stimulation with candidate neoantigen peptide 3. Study results and limitations: Three of seven peptides expanded clones, giving 142 unique blood TCRs.

The V call is TRBV5-4, the J call TRBJ2-3; no clear D. The TCR was taken from an adult with mismatch repair-deficient cancer. Specimen: cells cultured in vitro, collected from a patient treated with pembrolizumab. DNA for the CDR3: TGTGCCAGCAGCCCCGACCAGGCCACAGATACGCAGTATTTT. It specifies CASSPDQATDTQYF.